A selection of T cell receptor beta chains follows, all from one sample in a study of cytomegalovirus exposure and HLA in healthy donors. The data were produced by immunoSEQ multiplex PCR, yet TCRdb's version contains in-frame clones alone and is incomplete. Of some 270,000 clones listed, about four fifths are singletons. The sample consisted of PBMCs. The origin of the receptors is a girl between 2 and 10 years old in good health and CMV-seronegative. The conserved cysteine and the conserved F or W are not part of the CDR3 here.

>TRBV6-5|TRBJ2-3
ASRGRRDTQY
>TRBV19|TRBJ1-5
ASSTSPRPRNNQPQH
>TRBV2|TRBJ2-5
AINQRGTSGQETQY
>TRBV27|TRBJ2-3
ASSLTGHLTNTQY
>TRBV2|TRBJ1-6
ASIPSYNSPLH
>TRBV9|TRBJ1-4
ASSPYDRVIDEKLF
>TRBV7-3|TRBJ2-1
ASSSGLAGGEQF
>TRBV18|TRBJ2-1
ASSGRGGLNEQF
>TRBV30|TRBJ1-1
AWSIVARTEAF
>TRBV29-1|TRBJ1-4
SVVVFGEKLF
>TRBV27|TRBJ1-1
ASSLGQTMAEAF
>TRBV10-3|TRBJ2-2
AITMGTGASGELF
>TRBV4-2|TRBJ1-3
ASSHAPPDGNTIY
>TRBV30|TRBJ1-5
AWNRQDRGNQPQH
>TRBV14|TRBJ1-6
ASSQGEGGGNSPLH
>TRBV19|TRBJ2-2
ASSIDLVLAGGPAGELF
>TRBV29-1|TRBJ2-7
SVELGGRYEQY
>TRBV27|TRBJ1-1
ASSSAGFTEAF
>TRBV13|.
ASSLAGKNRPYEQY
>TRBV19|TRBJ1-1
ASSLGQGNTEAF
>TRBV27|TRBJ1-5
ASSHLGQLYSNQPQH
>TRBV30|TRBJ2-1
AWTDRIPYNEQF
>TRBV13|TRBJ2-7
ASSPTGWGMYEQY
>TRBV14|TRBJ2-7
ASSQGTGLDYEQY
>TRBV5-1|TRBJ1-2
ASSLGSPGGGYT
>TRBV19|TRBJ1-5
ASIASSSTARGSNQPQH
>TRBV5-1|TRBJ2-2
ASSPSETSGSTGELF
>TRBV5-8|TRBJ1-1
ASSPAGISTMNTEAF
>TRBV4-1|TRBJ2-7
ASSQGVRRGRVSYEQY
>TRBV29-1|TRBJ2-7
SAGQSYEQY
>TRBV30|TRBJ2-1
AWSVSDRGNEQF
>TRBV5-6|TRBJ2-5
ASSLIGLGRKAETQY
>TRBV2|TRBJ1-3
AGGPGQGAGDTIY
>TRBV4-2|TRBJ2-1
ASSQGNGGDYNEQF
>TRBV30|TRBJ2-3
AWSPGSGSPDTQY
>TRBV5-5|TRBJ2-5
ASIPGIYWEETQY
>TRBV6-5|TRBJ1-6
ASSYSGDYSPLH
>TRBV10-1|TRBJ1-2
ASSTGVGYT
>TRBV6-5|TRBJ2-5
ASSYSTPKETQY
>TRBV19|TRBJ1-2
ASNALIGWAIYGYT
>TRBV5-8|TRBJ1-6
ASSLAWTGYNSPLH
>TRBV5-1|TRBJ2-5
ASSLGYLQGWGETQY
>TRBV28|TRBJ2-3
ASSSTTGQGRDTQY
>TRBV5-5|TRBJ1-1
ASSFYEATEAF
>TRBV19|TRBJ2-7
ASSHGTGDYEQY
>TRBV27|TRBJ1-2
ASSRNLQGRSDGYT
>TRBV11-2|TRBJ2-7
ASSSQGGSYEQY
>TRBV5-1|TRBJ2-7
ASSLWDRGFYEQY
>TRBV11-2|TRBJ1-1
ASSLGPYLNTEAF
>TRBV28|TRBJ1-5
ASSFGHYSNQPQH
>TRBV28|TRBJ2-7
ASGGAAYEQY
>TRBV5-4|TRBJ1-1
ASSPRGNTEAF